A selection of T cell receptor beta chains follows, all from one sample in a study of blood T cell repertoires in COVID-19. Assay used: immunoSEQ multiplex PCR; TCRdb lists only in-frame clones, some missing. This table has fewer than 200,000 clones, about 83% appearing once. Sequencing was carried out using peripheral blood. These TCRs come from a man aged 40-55 years who had recovered from COVID-19. Each CDR3 is given with its conserved first and last residue. The order of the fields is J gene, V gene, CDR3 length, clone size, D gene, CDR3 DNA, CDR3 protein. D genes are given only for firm matches. Expanded clones get a size class; other rows say once, few or many, or leave the size out.

J gene: TRBJ2-5; V gene: TRBV19; CDR3 length: 14; clone size: -; D gene: -; CDR3 DNA: TGTGCCAGTAGTATCCTGGCGACACAAGAGACCCAGTACTTC; CDR3 protein: CASSILATQETQYF
J gene: TRBJ2-7; V gene: TRBV9; CDR3 length: 16; clone size: few; D gene: TRBD1; CDR3 DNA: TGTGCCAGCAGCGTAACCGGGACAGAAGAGGCCTACGAGCAGTACTTC; CDR3 protein: CASSVTGTEEAYEQYF
J gene: TRBJ1-2; V gene: TRBV4-3; CDR3 length: 16; clone size: once; D gene: TRBD1; CDR3 DNA: TGCGCCAGCAGCCAAGACTCGACAGGGGGAAACTATGGCTACACCTTC; CDR3 protein: CASSQDSTGGNYGYTF
J gene: TRBJ2-7; V gene: TRBV29-1; CDR3 length: 12; clone size: -; D gene: TRBD1; CDR3 DNA: TGCAGCGCAGGGACAGGGGGCTACGAGCAGTACTTC; CDR3 protein: CSAGTGGYEQYF
J gene: TRBJ2-5; V gene: TRBV15; CDR3 length: 16; clone size: -; D gene: TRBD2; CDR3 DNA: TGTGCCACCAGCAGAGATCTGGCGGGAGGGGAAGAGACCCAGTACTTC; CDR3 protein: CATSRDLAGGEETQYF
J gene: TRBJ2-3; V gene: TRBV20-1; CDR3 length: 16; clone size: -; D gene: TRBD1; CDR3 DNA: TGCAGTGCTAGTCGATCGACAGGGGGGCACACAGATACGCAGTATTTT; CDR3 protein: CSASRSTGGHTDTQYF
J gene: TRBJ1-2; V gene: TRBV7-2; CDR3 length: 15; clone size: -; D gene: TRBD1; CDR3 DNA: TGTGCCAGCAGCGGGCTCTTTGGGACAGGGAATGGCTACACCTTC; CDR3 protein: CASSGLFGTGNGYTF
J gene: TRBJ2-2; V gene: TRBV5-5; CDR3 length: 16; clone size: -; D gene: TRBD1; CDR3 DNA: TGTGCCAGCAGCTTGACCCGGGACAGGGTTACCGGGGAGCTGTTTTTT; CDR3 protein: CASSLTRDRVTGELFF
J gene: TRBJ2-1; V gene: TRBV5-1; CDR3 length: 12; clone size: -; D gene: -; CDR3 DNA: TGCGCCAGCAGCTTGATTGGGAGTGAGCAGTTCTTC; CDR3 protein: CASSLIGSEQFF
J gene: TRBJ1-6; V gene: TRBV7-8; CDR3 length: 17; clone size: -; D gene: -; CDR3 DNA: TGTGCCAGCAGCTTTAGGGGGAGTGGCTCCTATAATTCACCCCTCCACTTT; CDR3 protein: CASSFRGSGSYNSPLHF
J gene: TRBJ2-7; V gene: TRBV4-3; CDR3 length: 14; clone size: -; D gene: TRBD1; CDR3 DNA: TGCGCCAGCAGCCATGACAGGGTAACCTACGAGCAGTACTTC; CDR3 protein: CASSHDRVTYEQYF
J gene: TRBJ1-2; V gene: TRBV28; CDR3 length: 17; clone size: -; D gene: -; CDR3 DNA: TGTGCCAGCAGCCCCAGCGGAGGGGCGGAGATTAACTATGGCTACACCTTC; CDR3 protein: CASSPSGGAEINYGYTF
J gene: TRBJ2-1; V gene: TRBV19; CDR3 length: 16; clone size: -; D gene: TRBD1; CDR3 DNA: TGTGCCAGTAGTATAGTTGAGACAGGGGGCGTGGATGAGCAGTTCTTC; CDR3 protein: CASSIVETGGVDEQFF
J gene: TRBJ2-5; V gene: TRBV7-9; CDR3 length: 14; clone size: -; D gene: -; CDR3 DNA: TGTGCCAGCAGCAAAACCGGGACACAAGAGACCCAGTACTTC; CDR3 protein: CASSKTGTQETQYF
J gene: TRBJ2-1; V gene: TRBV7-9; CDR3 length: 11; clone size: -; D gene: -; CDR3 DNA: TGTGCCAGCATTTTAGTTAATGAGCAGTTCTTC; CDR3 protein: CASILVNEQFF
J gene: TRBJ2-1; V gene: TRBV9; CDR3 length: 15; clone size: -; D gene: -; CDR3 DNA: TGTGCCAGCAGCGTAGGGGCGGGGAGCTACAATGAGCAGTTCTTC; CDR3 protein: CASSVGAGSYNEQFF
J gene: TRBJ2-7; V gene: TRBV11-3; CDR3 length: 15; clone size: -; D gene: TRBD1; CDR3 DNA: TGTGCCAGCAGCTTAGGTGGACAGGGGATAAACGAGCAGTACTTC; CDR3 protein: CASSLGGQGINEQYF
J gene: TRBJ2-5; V gene: TRBV11-3; CDR3 length: 14; clone size: once; D gene: -; CDR3 DNA: TGTGCCAGCAGCCCGGGGTTCGGGAGAGAGACCCAGTACTTC; CDR3 protein: CASSPGFGRETQYF
J gene: TRBJ1-1; V gene: TRBV5-5; CDR3 length: 15; clone size: once; D gene: -; CDR3 DNA: TGTGCCAGCAGCTTGTCGTTGTCAGTGAACACTGAAGCTTTCTTT; CDR3 protein: CASSLSLSVNTEAFF
J gene: TRBJ1-2; V gene: TRBV6-5; CDR3 length: 13; clone size: few; D gene: -; CDR3 DNA: TGTGCCAGTGAACCCGGGACTGCCTATGGCTACACCTTC; CDR3 protein: CASEPGTAYGYTF
J gene: TRBJ1-6; V gene: TRBV2; CDR3 length: 15; clone size: -; D gene: TRBD1; CDR3 DNA: TGTGCCAGCAGTGCCCGGTCAGGGGGGAATTCACCCCTCCACTTT; CDR3 protein: CASSARSGGNSPLHF
J gene: TRBJ2-7; V gene: TRBV30; CDR3 length: 14; clone size: few; D gene: -; CDR3 DNA: TGTGCCTGGAGTGCCCCGACAGGATCCTACGAGCAGTACTTC; CDR3 protein: CAWSAPTGSYEQYF
J gene: TRBJ2-7; V gene: TRBV6-5; CDR3 length: 14; clone size: once; D gene: TRBD1; CDR3 DNA: TGTGCCAGCAGTCCCCGGGACAGGGGGCGGGAGCAGTACTTC; CDR3 protein: CASSPRDRGREQYF
J gene: TRBJ2-5; V gene: TRBV25-1; CDR3 length: 16; clone size: once; D gene: TRBD1; CDR3 DNA: TGTGCCAGCTCCCCCGGGACAGGGGGCTTCGGGGAGACCCAGTACTTC; CDR3 protein: CASSPGTGGFGETQYF
J gene: TRBJ2-7; V gene: TRBV6-4; CDR3 length: 15; clone size: -; D gene: -; CDR3 DNA: TGTGCCAGAATAGGGGGGGGCTCCAGCTCCTACGAGCAGTACTTC; CDR3 protein: CARIGGGSSSYEQYF
J gene: TRBJ2-3; V gene: TRBV28; CDR3 length: 14; clone size: -; D gene: TRBD2; CDR3 DNA: TGTGCCAGCACCACGACTAGCGGCACAGATACGCAGTATTTT; CDR3 protein: CASTTTSGTDTQYF
J gene: TRBJ1-5; V gene: TRBV9; CDR3 length: 15; clone size: -; D gene: TRBD1; CDR3 DNA: TGTGCCAGCAGCGCTGGACAGGTTGGCAATCAGCCCCAGCATTTT; CDR3 protein: CASSAGQVGNQPQHF